This T cell receptor (beta chain) emerged from a study of early stage breast cancer tumors. Whole-study context: ER+/PR+/HER2- status applied to about 80% of the 16 invasive breast tumors. Broader study findings: Compared with adjacent normal breast, tumors showed about 2.4-fold denser, more clonal T cells.

Measured with immunoSEQ multiplex PCR; TCRdb has only the in-frame clones, and not every one. The sample lists about 69,000 clones; 65% to 85% were seen once. CDR1 is MNHNY and CDR2 is SVGAGI in the germline V gene (reference sequence). V was pared by 4 bases and J by 0 bases, with 10 bases between. This CDR3 comprises 14 residues. In the case of this clone: Its cognate antigen is unknown.

Input material: blood. The receptor comes from a person aged 35 to 50 with breast cancer. The J gene is TRBJ2-7, the V gene TRBV6-6; TRBD2 is a possible D gene (6 bases). Here the CDR3 DNA reads TGTGCCAGCAGTTCTAGCGAGAGCTCCTACGAGCAGTACTTC. It encodes CASSSSESSYEQYF.